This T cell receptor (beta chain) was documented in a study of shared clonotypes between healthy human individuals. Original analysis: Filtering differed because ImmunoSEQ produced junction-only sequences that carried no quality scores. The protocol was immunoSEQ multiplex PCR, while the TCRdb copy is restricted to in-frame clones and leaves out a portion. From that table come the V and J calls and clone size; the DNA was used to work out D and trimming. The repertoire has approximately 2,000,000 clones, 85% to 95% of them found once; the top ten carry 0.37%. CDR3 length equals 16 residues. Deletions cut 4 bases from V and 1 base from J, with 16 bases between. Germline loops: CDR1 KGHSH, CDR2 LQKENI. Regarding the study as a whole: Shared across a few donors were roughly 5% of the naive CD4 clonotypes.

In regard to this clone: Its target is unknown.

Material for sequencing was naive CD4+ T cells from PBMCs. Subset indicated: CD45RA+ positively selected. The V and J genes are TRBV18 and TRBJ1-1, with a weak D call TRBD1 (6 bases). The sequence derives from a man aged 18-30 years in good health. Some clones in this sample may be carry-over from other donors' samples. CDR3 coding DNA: TGTGCCAGCTCACTTGGCGCAGGGGTCCCGAACACTGAAGCTTTCTTT. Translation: CASSLGAGVPNTEAFF.